The present TCR beta chain was sequenced within a study of identical twins. Findings and caveats of the study: Whereas memory repertoires showed no such difference, abundant cord blood beta clonotypes carried fewer insertions.

In TCRdb, the 5' RACE reads were re-called with MiXCR into one record per CDR3 protein. The sample holds roughly 1.6 million distinct CDR3 sequences, more than 30% seen once. V was trimmed by 1 base and J by 7 bases, leaving 20 bases between them. Germline V gene data show CDR1 as LNHDA and CDR2 as SQIVND (reference sequence). This CDR3 spans 16 amino acids. A word on this clonotype: Its cognate antigen is unknown.

This rearrangement joins TRBV19 to TRBJ2-7; D may be TRBD2 (5 bases). Material for sequencing was cord blood. This clonotype was obtained from a newborn girl in good health. Here the CDR3 DNA reads TGTGCCAGTAGTATAGTGTGGGCTAGCTCCTACAATGAGCAGTACTTC. Its protein product is CASSIVWASSYNEQYF. Using reference TRBV19 and TRBJ2-7 for the parts outside the CDR3, the full variable domain is DGGITQSPKYLFRKEGQNVTLSCEQNLNHDAMYWYRQDPGQGLRLIYYSQIVNDFQKGDIAEGYSVSREKKESFPLTVTSAQKNPTAFYLCASSIVWASSYNEQYFGPGTRLTVT.